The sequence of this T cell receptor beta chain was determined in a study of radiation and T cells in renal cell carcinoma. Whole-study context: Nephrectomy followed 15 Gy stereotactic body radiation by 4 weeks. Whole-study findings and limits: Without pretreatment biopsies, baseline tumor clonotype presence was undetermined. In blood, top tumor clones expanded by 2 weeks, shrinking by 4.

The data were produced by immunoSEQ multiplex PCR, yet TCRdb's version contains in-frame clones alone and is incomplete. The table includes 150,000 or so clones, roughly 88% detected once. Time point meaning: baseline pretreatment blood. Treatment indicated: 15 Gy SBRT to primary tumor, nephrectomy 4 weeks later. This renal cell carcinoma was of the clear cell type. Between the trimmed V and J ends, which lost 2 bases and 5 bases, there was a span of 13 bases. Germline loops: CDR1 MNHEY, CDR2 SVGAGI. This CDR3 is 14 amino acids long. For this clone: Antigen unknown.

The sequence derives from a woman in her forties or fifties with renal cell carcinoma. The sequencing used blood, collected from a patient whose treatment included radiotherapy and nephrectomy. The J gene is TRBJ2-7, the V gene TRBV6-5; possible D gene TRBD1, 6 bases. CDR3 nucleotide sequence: TGTGCCAGCAGTTACGTGGTAGGGGGAAACGAGCAGTACTTC. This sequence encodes CASSYVVGGNEQYF.